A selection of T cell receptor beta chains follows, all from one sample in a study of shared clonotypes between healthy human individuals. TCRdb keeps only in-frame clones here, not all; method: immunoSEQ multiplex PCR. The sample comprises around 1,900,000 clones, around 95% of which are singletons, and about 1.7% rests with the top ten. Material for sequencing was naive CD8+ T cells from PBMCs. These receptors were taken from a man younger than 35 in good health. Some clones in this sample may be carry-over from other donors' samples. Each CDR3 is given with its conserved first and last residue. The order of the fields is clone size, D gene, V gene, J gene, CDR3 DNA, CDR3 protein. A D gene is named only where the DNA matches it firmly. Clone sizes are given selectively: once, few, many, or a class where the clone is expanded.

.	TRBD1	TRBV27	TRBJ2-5	TGTGCCAGCAGCCCACTCCTTCGACAGGGAAGAGAGACCCAGTACTTC	CASSPLLRQGRETQYF
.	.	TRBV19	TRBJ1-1	TGTGCCAGTAGTATCCTTTCGTTAAACGGACCCTCACCGCCCACTGAAGCTTTCTTT	CASSILSLNGPSPPTEAFF
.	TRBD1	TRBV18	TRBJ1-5	TGTGCCAGCTCATCAACCGGGACAGAAGTTCATCAGCCCCAGCATTTT	CASSSTGTEVHQPQHF
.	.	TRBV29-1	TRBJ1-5	TGCAGCGTACGGACGGAGCACAATCAGCCCCAGCATTTT	CSVRTEHNQPQHF
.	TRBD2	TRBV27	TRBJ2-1	TGTGCCAGCAGCCCGGGACTAGCGGGACGGAATGAGCAGTTCTTC	CASSPGLAGRNEQFF
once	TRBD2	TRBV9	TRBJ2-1	TGTGCCAGCAGCGTAGGCCCACTACCCCTCCAACTAGCGGGAGGACTCAATGAGCAGTTCTTC	CASSVGPLPLQLAGGLNEQFF
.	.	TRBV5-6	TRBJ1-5	TGTGCCAGCAGCAAAGGCTCTCAGCCCCAGCATTTT	CASSKGSQPQHF
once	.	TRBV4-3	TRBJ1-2	TGCGCCAGCAGTCCCGGGTGGTCGGGGAACTATGGCTACACCTTC	CASSPGWSGNYGYTF
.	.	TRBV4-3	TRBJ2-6	TGCGCCAGCAGCCAACTCAGCGGCTCTGGGGCCAACGTCCTGACTTTC	CASSQLSGSGANVLTF
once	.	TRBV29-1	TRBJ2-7	TGCAGCGTGGGAACAGGGCCTTCCTACGAGCAGTACTTC	CSVGTGPSYEQYF
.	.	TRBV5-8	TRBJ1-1	TGTGCCAGCAGCTTGGTTCAGGGGTGGGCCACTGAAGCTTTCTTT	CASSLVQGWATEAFF
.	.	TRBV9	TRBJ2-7	TGTGCCAGCAGCGCCGGGGGTTACTCCTACGAGCAGTACTTC	CASSAGGYSYEQYF
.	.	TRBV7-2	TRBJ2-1	TGTGCCAGCAGCCAAGGTGGTGTGTGGGCGGATTACAATGAGCAGTTCTTC	CASSQGGVWADYNEQFF
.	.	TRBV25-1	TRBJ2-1	TGTGCCAGCAGTGACCGTAGCTCCTACAATGAGCAGTTCTTC	CASSDRSSYNEQFF
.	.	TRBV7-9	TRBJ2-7	TGTGCCAGCAGCTTAGGTTCCCTGACCTCCTACGAGCAGTACTTC	CASSLGSLTSYEQYF
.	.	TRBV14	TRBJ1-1	TGTGCCAGCAGCCAAGATTCGGACAGATGGACTGAAGCTTTCTTT	CASSQDSDRWTEAFF
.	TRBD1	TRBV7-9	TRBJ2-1	TGTGCCAGAACAGGGGTCTCCAATGAGCAGTTCTTC	CARTGVSNEQFF
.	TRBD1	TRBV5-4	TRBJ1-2	TGTGCCAGCAGCTACAACGGCAGGGGGCTGGCGGATGGCTACACCTTC	CASSYNGRGLADGYTF
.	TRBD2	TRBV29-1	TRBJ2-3	TGCAGCGTCCAAAGACTAGCGGGAGTAACAGATACGCAGTATTTT	CSVQRLAGVTDTQYF
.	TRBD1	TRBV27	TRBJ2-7	TGTGCCAGCAGTTTGTCCGGGACAGGGGGCACCTACGAGCAGTACTTC	CASSLSGTGGTYEQYF
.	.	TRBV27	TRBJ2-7	TGTGCCAGCAGGCTAGACAGGAATTCCTACGAGCAGTACTTC	CASRLDRNSYEQYF
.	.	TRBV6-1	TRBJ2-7	TGTGCCAGCAATCCGGGCGCGGCCTACGAGCAGTACTTC	CASNPGAAYEQYF
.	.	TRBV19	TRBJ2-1	TGTGCCAGTAGTCCTGACTCCTACAATGAGCAGTTCTTC	CASSPDSYNEQFF
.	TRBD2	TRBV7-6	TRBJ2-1	TGTGCCAGCAGCCCCTCCGGGACTAGTTACAATGAGCAGTTCTTC	CASSPSGTSYNEQFF
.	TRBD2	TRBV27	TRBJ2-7	TGTGCCAGCAGTCCCCACACTAGCGGGAGAGTTTACGAGCAGTACTTC	CASSPHTSGRVYEQYF
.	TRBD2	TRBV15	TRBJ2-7	TGTGCCACCAGCGACCTAGCGGGAGTACTCTACGAGCAGTACTTC	CATSDLAGVLYEQYF
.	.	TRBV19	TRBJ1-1	TGTGCCAGTAGACAGGGAGGCGGCACTGAAGCTTTCTTT	CASRQGGGTEAFF
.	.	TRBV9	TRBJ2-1	TGTGCCAGCAGCGTAAGGGCGGGACCCTCGGAGCAGTTCTTC	CASSVRAGPSEQFF
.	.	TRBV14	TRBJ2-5	TGTGCCAGCAGCCAAGGGTTTAGATTCCCACAAGAGACCCAGTACTTC	CASSQGFRFPQETQYF
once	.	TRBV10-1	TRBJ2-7	TGCGCCAGCAGTGAGTCGATGTGGACAGCCTACGAGCAGTACTTC	CASSESMWTAYEQYF
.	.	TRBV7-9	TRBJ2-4	TGTGCCAGCAGCTCCTCATTTATCCCAGGAAACATTCAGTACTTC	CASSSSFIPGNIQYF